Listed below are T cell receptor beta chains from one sample, sequenced in a study of OX40 agonist ivuxolimab in advanced cancers. Sequenced by immunoSEQ multiplex PCR; TCRdb stores in-frame clones only, minus some. The table lists about 36,000 clones, about 78% of them singletons. The material sequenced was CD4+ or CD8+ T cells sorted from blood, taken in a trial of the OX40 agonist ivuxolimab. Receptors originate from an adult with an advanced solid tumor such as melanoma, head and neck, liver or kidney cancer. Each CDR3 is given with its conserved first and last residue. D genes are given only for firm matches. For some rows the clone size is stated as once, few or many, or as a class when expanded; others skip it.

j_call clone_size v_call d_call cdr3_aa cdr3_nt
TRBJ2-2 . TRBV19 . CASSRARDTGELFF TGTGCCAGTAGCAGGGCCCGGGACACCGGGGAGCTGTTTTTT
TRBJ1-5 . TRBV5-6 . CASSPGGGTNQPQHF TGTGCCAGCAGTCCCGGAGGCGGGACAAATCAGCCCCAGCATTTT
TRBJ1-1 . TRBV19 TRBD1 CASSIQGAPSLNTEAFF TGTGCCAGTAGTATACAGGGGGCACCCTCCTTGAACACTGAAGCTTTCTTT
TRBJ2-2 . TRBV7-6 TRBD1 CASSNRGLNTGELFF TGTGCCAGCAGTAACAGGGGGCTTAACACCGGGGAGCTGTTTTTT
TRBJ1-5 . TRBV5-1 . CASSFGGKDQPQHF TGCGCCAGCAGCTTCGGGGGGAAGGATCAGCCCCAGCATTTT
TRBJ2-1 . TRBV2 . CASRTYNEQFF TGTGCCAGCCGTACCTACAATGAGCAGTTCTTC
TRBJ2-7 . TRBV9 . CASSVGGSAYEQYF TGTGCCAGCAGCGTAGGCGGCAGTGCCTACGAGCAGTACTTC
TRBJ2-2 . TRBV5-1 . CASSFGGADTGELFF TGCGCCAGCAGTTTCGGGGGCGCCGACACCGGGGAGCTGTTTTTT
TRBJ2-7 . TRBV4-2 TRBD2 CASSQEVGEGGGPPYEQYF TGTGCCAGCAGCCAAGAGGTGGGAGAAGGCGGGGGTCCTCCCTACGAGCAGTACTTC
TRBJ1-6 . TRBV10-2 TRBD1 CASTPDRGVGGYNSPLHF TGCGCCAGCACCCCGGACAGGGGTGTAGGAGGGTATAATTCACCCCTCCACTTT
TRBJ1-2 . TRBV2 . CASLRSGWAYGYTF TGTGCCAGCTTACGGAGCGGGTGGGCCTATGGCTACACCTTC
TRBJ2-5 . TRBV5-1 . CASSWNWEETQYF TGCGCCAGCAGCTGGAACTGGGAAGAGACCCAGTACTTC
TRBJ2-5 few TRBV19 . CASSILQGWETQYF TGTGCCAGTAGTATTTTACAGGGCTGGGAGACCCAGTACTTC
TRBJ1-2 . TRBV30 . CAWGSEPYYGYTF TGTGCCTGGGGGTCAGAACCCTACTATGGCTACACCTTC
TRBJ2-6 . TRBV27 . CASSPPLRAGANVLTF TGTGCCAGCAGTCCCCCTCTCAGAGCTGGGGCCAACGTCCTGACTTTC
TRBJ2-7 . TRBV6-6 TRBD2 CASSDSGGVREQYF TGTGCCAGCAGTGACAGCGGGGGGGTGCGCGAGCAGTACTTC
TRBJ1-1 . TRBV9 . CASSVEGAEAFF TGTGCCAGCAGCGTAGAAGGGGCTGAAGCTTTCTTT
TRBJ1-2 . TRBV5-6 . CASSLDQIYGYTF TGTGCCAGCAGCTTAGACCAGATCTATGGCTACACCTTC
TRBJ1-1 . TRBV19 TRBD1 CASTVDRVGTEAFF TGTGCCAGTACAGTGGACAGGGTGGGAACTGAAGCTTTCTTT
TRBJ1-1 once TRBV11-2 . CATRSGLNTEAFF TGTGCCACGCGCTCAGGGCTGAACACTGAAGCTTTCTTT
TRBJ2-3 . TRBV14 . CASSRGDGGTDTQYF TGTGCCAGCAGCCGAGGGGATGGGGGCACAGATACGCAGTATTTT
TRBJ1-5 . TRBV4-2 . CASSPGGTDQPQHF TGTGCCAGCAGCCCGGGAGGGACTGATCAGCCCCAGCATTTT
TRBJ2-5 few TRBV2 . CASVRAERETQYF TGTGCCAGCGTTCGGGCGGAGAGGGAGACCCAGTACTTC
TRBJ1-6 . TRBV6-1 . CASTGQVHNSPLHF TGTGCCAGCACCGGACAAGTCCATAATTCACCCCTCCACTTT
TRBJ1-2 medium-sized TRBV18 . CASSPLEEEGYTF TGTGCCAGCTCACCTCTTGAGGAGGAGGGCTACACCTTC
TRBJ2-7 . TRBV4-1 . CASSQGQGPSYEQYF TGCGCCAGCAGCCAAGGCCAGGGACCCTCCTACGAGCAGTACTTC
TRBJ2-1 . TRBV4-1 TRBD2 CASSQGREGHEQFF TGCGCCAGCAGCCAGGGGCGGGAGGGCCATGAGCAGTTCTTC
TRBJ2-2 . TRBV5-1 . CASSGRARMKELFF TGCGCCAGCAGCGGGCGGGCGCGTATGAAGGAGCTGTTTTTT
TRBJ2-7 . TRBV15 TRBD2 CATSRASTSGIGYEQYF TGTGCCACCAGCAGAGCTTCGACTAGCGGGATCGGATACGAGCAGTACTTC
TRBJ1-5 . TRBV7-2 . CASSLFMNQPQHF TGTGCCAGCAGCCTCTTTATGAATCAGCCCCAGCATTTT
TRBJ2-5 . TRBV18 . CASSQGALGGETQYF TGTGCCAGCTCCCAGGGAGCCCTCGGAGGAGAGACCCAGTACTTC
TRBJ2-5 few TRBV7-3 . CASSLNAGTPKETQYF TGTGCCAGCAGCTTAAACGCCGGAACCCCAAAAGAGACCCAGTACTTC
TRBJ1-1 . TRBV27 TRBD1 CASSRQGRAEAFF TGTGCCAGCAGCCGACAGGGTAGGGCTGAAGCTTTCTTT
TRBJ2-1 . TRBV11-2 . CASSLGAGRDDEQFF TGTGCCAGCAGCTTGGGGGCGGGAAGGGACGATGAGCAGTTCTTC
TRBJ1-1 . TRBV7-8 . CASSRRGRGSSEAFF TGTGCCAGCAGCCGGCGTGGGCGGGGTAGCTCTGAAGCTTTCTTT
TRBJ1-1 . TRBV5-6 . CASSLRSGRTEAFF TGTGCCAGCAGCTTACGGTCAGGGAGAACTGAAGCTTTCTTT
TRBJ2-1 once TRBV5-1 TRBD2 CASSLTSGGFYNEQFF TGCGCCAGCAGCTTGACTAGCGGGGGGTTCTACAATGAGCAGTTCTTC
TRBJ2-1 . TRBV5-1 . CASSPSRVLSSYNEQFF TGCGCCAGCAGCCCTTCGAGGGTCTTGAGCTCCTACAATGAGCAGTTCTTC
TRBJ2-4 once TRBV18 . CASSPRSSLDIQYF TGTGCCAGCTCACCCCGAAGTAGCTTGGACATTCAGTACTTC
TRBJ2-5 . TRBV29-1 TRBD1 CSLGTGNQETQYF TGCAGCCTTGGGACAGGGAACCAAGAGACCCAGTACTTC
TRBJ1-1 . TRBV6-6 . CASFFLRAFF TGTGCCAGTTTCTTTTTACGAGCTTTCTTT
TRBJ1-3 . TRBV9 TRBD1 CASSEPLDKGGWSSGNTIYF TGTGCCAGCAGCGAGCCCCTCGACAAAGGGGGCTGGTCCTCTGGAAACACCATATATTTT
TRBJ2-2 . TRBV5-1 . CASSPGEPSTGELFF TGCGCCAGCAGCCCCGGGGAGCCCAGCACCGGGGAGCTGTTTTTT
TRBJ1-4 . TRBV29-1 . CSAGRGEKLFF TGCAGCGCCGGAAGAGGTGAAAAACTGTTTTTT
TRBJ1-1 few TRBV28 . CASSLSGVSPEAFF TGTGCCAGCAGTCTCTCCGGGGTGAGTCCTGAAGCTTTCTTT
TRBJ1-2 . TRBV5-1 . CASSSGLEGYTF TGCGCCAGCAGCTCCGGACTGGAAGGCTACACCTTC
TRBJ2-7 . TRBV6-6 . CATNKGGGGSYEQYF TGTGCCACCAACAAGGGAGGGGGGGGGTCCTACGAGCAGTACTTC
TRBJ2-2 . TRBV30 TRBD2 CAWSVGLGLAGAGELFF TGTGCCTGGAGTGTAGGTTTAGGACTAGCGGGAGCCGGGGAGCTGTTTTTT
TRBJ2-7 . TRBV6-5 . CASSYRQGYEQYF TGTGCCAGCAGTTACCGTCAGGGGTACGAGCAGTACTTC
TRBJ2-6 medium-sized TRBV2 . CASTKDGTGVSGANVLTF TGTGCCAGCACCAAAGACGGTACTGGGGTCTCTGGGGCCAACGTCCTGACTTTC
TRBJ2-1 . TRBV20-1 TRBD2 CSASPGLEQFF TGCAGTGCGTCCCCGGGACTAGAGCAGTTCTTC
TRBJ2-3 . TRBV28 TRBD2 CASRAGGADTQYF TGTGCCAGCAGGGCGGGAGGCGCAGATACGCAGTATTTT
TRBJ2-7 . TRBV5-1 TRBD1 CASSWTGEAYEQYF TGCGCCAGCAGCTGGACAGGAGAGGCCTACGAGCAGTACTTC
TRBJ1-2 . TRBV30 . CAWSFTGTDGYTF TGTGCCTGGAGTTTCACAGGGACGGATGGCTACACCTTC
TRBJ2-2 . TRBV5-1 . CASSLIQGRTGELFF TGCGCCAGCAGCTTGATCCAGGGCCGAACCGGGGAGCTGTTTTTT
TRBJ2-3 . TRBV29-1 TRBD2 CSVASGTDTQYF TGCAGCGTTGCTAGCGGAACAGATACGCAGTATTTT
TRBJ2-7 . TRBV28 TRBD2 CASIGLAGSYEQYF TGTGCCAGCATCGGGCTAGCGGGTTCCTACGAGCAGTACTTC
TRBJ2-6 . TRBV5-4 . CASRRGTAGANVLTF TGTGCCAGTCGCCGGGGAACGGCTGGGGCCAACGTCCTGACTTTC
TRBJ1-1 . TRBV27 . CASSLRFGGRTVPTEAFF TGTGCCAGCAGTTTAAGATTTGGGGGACGGACAGTCCCCACTGAAGCTTTCTTT
TRBJ2-7 . TRBV10-3 TRBD1 CAYQRGQGTEQYF TGTGCCTATCAAAGAGGACAGGGGACCGAGCAGTACTTC